The clone carrying this TCR beta chain has more than one count but fewer than ten. This entry is derived from a study of blood T cell repertoires in COVID-19. Across the study: Material from acute and convalescent COVID-19 was sourced from the United States, Italy and Spain. T cells, B-cell-depleted T cells, or PBMCs provided the cDNA or gDNA that served as material.

In the authors' methods: Nucleated cell number was recorded as an estimate derived from reference gene primer amplification. TCRdb keeps only in-frame clones here, not all; method: immunoSEQ multiplex PCR. The V and J calls and clone size are taken from that table; D and trimming were inferred from the DNA. The profile shows over 10,000 clones, just over 85% of them singletons. Germline values: CDR1 SGHDT, CDR2 YYEEEE. The CDR3 runs to 14 residues. Germline trimming cut 3 bases from V and 2 bases from J; bases unmatched to any gene: 3. Sequenced input: peripheral blood. The chain uses TRBV5-6 and TRBJ2-7; 9 bases fit TRBD2. The TCR sequence derives from a human donor in a cohort sampled during active COVID-19. The CDR3 DNA follows: TGTGCCAGCAGCTCTAGCGGGGCTACCTACGAGCAGTACTTC. Residues: CASSSSGATYEQYF. Drawing the rest from reference TRBV5-6 and TRBJ2-7, the complete variable domain is DAGVTQSPTHLIKTRGQQVTLRCSPKSGHDTVSWYQQALGQGPQFIFQYYEEEERQRGNFPDRFSGHQFPNYSSELNVNALLLGDSALYLCASSSSGATYEQYFGPGTRLTVT.